Listed here is a single T cell receptor (beta chain). Its antigen is as yet unknown. These data come from a study of blood T cells in healthy people across ages. General observations from the study: The unknown donor CMV status may have confounded expanded clonotype changes.

The second PCR ran roughly 6 to 11 cycles with a sample-barcoded 5' primer and J-beta primers. Every sample produced at least 2.5 million CDR3-containing paired-end reads. TCRdb re-called the 5' RACE reads with MiXCR, one entry per CDR3 protein. The table includes 1.5 million to 2 million distinct CDR3 sequences, about 30% detected once. V lost 2 bases, J lost 7 bases, and 8 bases lay in between. The germline gives CDR1 KGHDR, CDR2 SFDVKD. The CDR3 has 13 amino acids. The chain links TRBV24-1 to TRBJ1-5; the D is unclear. The source is a woman under 40 in good health. The sample consisted of blood. CDR3 coding DNA: TGTGCCACCAGTGATTCTAACGGGCAGCCCCAGCATTTT. Translated, it gives CATSDSNGQPQHF.